These 23 T cell receptor beta chains came from one sample sequenced in a study of T-cell memory formation after mild COVID-19. TCRdb re-called the 5' RACE reads with MiXCR, one entry per CDR3 protein. Altogether around 300,000 distinct CDR3 sequences are present, roughly an eighth being singletons, with the ten largest covering 21%. The sequencing input was PBMCs or a T cell subset sorted from them (not recorded which). These receptors were taken from a man younger than 35 who had mild COVID-19 (a few samples of this study predate the infection). Cell type and time point are not known.

V and J are TRBV6-2 or TRBV6-3 and TRBJ2-5, with D possibly TRBD2 on 5 matching bases. V was pared by 0 bases and J by 9 bases, with 11 bases between. The CDR3 is 13 amino acids. Germline CDR1 MNHEY, CDR2 SVGEGT. CDR3 in amino acids: CASSYSRDSPQYF. Here the CDR3 DNA reads TGTGCCAGCAGTTACTCCCGGGATAGCCCCCAGTACTTC.

J is TRBJ2-1 and V is TRBV4-3; no definite D call. Germline assignment: CDR1 LGHNA and CDR2 YSLEER. Trimming cost V 1 base and J 7 bases, with 11 bases left between them. The CDR3 runs 14 residues. The CDR3 loop is CASSQGNRPNEQFF. The CDR3 bases are TGCGCCAGCAGCCAAGGGAACCGGCCAAATGAGCAGTTCTTC.

The gene calls are TRBV4-1 and TRBJ1-2; TRBD1 aligns across 10 bases. Germline loops: CDR1 MGHRA, CDR2 YSYEKL. The trim removed 6 bases at V and 0 bases at J, leaving 13 bases unmatched. This CDR3 is built from 18 residues. DNA of the CDR3: TGCGCCAGCAGTCTTCCCCCCGGACAGGGGGGATCTAACTATGGCTACACCTTC. As protein: CASSLPPGQGGSNYGYTF.

The sample holds many counts of this clonotype. The rearrangement joins TRBV12-3 or TRBV12-4 to TRBJ1-1; D is unresolved. This CDR3 is 15 amino acids long. Trimming removed 2 bases from V and 11 bases from J, with 21 bases in between. In DNA, the CDR3 is TGTGCCAGCAGTTTATTGGTTAGGCAGATGTCAGCGGCTTTCTTT. The encoded protein is CASSLLVRQMSAAFF.

This clonotype was found many times. The V and J genes are TRBV5-1 and TRBJ2-2; D remains ambiguous. Trimming removed 0 bases from V and 2 bases from J, with 8 bases in between. There are 15 residues in the CDR3. From germline, CDR1 is SGHRS and CDR2 YFSETQ. This CDR3 is CASSLVGPNTGELFF. CDR3 coding DNA: TGCGCCAGCAGCTTGGTTGGTCCAAACACCGGGGAGCTGTTTTTT.

This clonotype showed up many times. This chain connects TRBV4-1 to TRBJ1-2, with D unclear. CDR3 length equals 12 residues. The germline gives CDR1 MGHRA, CDR2 YSYEKL. Trimming shortened V by 4 bases and J by 10 bases, and 13 bases separated the two germline ends. DNA of the CDR3: TGCGCCAGCAGCCCCGAGCAGGTCACCTACACCTTC. Translated: CASSPEQVTYTF.

The rearrangement joins TRBV6-5 to TRBJ2-7; TRBD2 matches 15 bases. J was trimmed by 4 bases and V by 6 bases; bases with no gene match: 4. Germline CDR1 reads MNHEY; CDR2 reads SVGAGI. CDR3 length: 15 residues. CDR3: CASSRTSGGEYEQYF. For the CDR3, the DNA is TGTGCCAGCAGCAGGACTAGCGGGGGGGAATACGAGCAGTACTTC.

The chain employs TRBV20-1 and TRBJ2-2; 12 nucleotides agree with TRBD1. The junction had 3 bases not matched to a gene; V was cut back by 3 bases and J by 4 bases. Germline lookup yields CDR1 DFQATT and CDR2 SNEGSKA (reference sequence). The CDR3 runs to 15 residues. Here the CDR3 reads CSARGQGASTGELFF. CDR3 nucleotides: TGCAGTGCTAGGGGACAGGGGGCCTCCACCGGGGAGCTGTTTTTT.

This clonotype was counted only a few times. The rearrangement uses TRBV6-6 and TRBJ2-2; D remains ambiguous. Trimming cost V 7 bases and J 1 base, with 10 bases left between them. This CDR3 is 14 amino acids long. Germline V gene data show CDR1 as MNHNY and CDR2 as SVGAGI (reference sequence). For the CDR3, the DNA is TGTGCCAGCAATCTCGCCGGGAACACCGGGGAGCTGTTTTTT. It yields the protein CASNLAGNTGELFF.

The J gene is TRBJ1-2, the V gene TRBV5-1, with a weak D call TRBD1 (6 bases). With 6 bases removed from V and 5 bases from J, the gap between germline ends came to 14 bases. The CDR3 contains 13 residues. The germline V gene has CDR1 SGHRS and CDR2 YFSETQ. The CDR3, as DNA: TGCGCCAGCACCCCGGACAGTCTTTATGGCTACACCTTC. It codes for CASTPDSLYGYTF.

The CDR3, as DNA: TGTGCCAGCAGTTTCCACCCGATAGATGAGCAGTTCTTC. It translates to CASSFHPIDEQFF. The chain carries TRBV2 and TRBJ2-1; D ambiguous. This CDR3 is 13 amino acids long. The V end lost 5 bases, the J end lost 8 bases, and 13 bases lay between the germline ends. In germline, CDR1 is SNHLY, CDR2 FYNNEI.

This chain connects TRBV6-5 to TRBJ1-5, with D hard to call. Trimming took off 2 bases at V and 4 bases at J, with 6 bases between the two ends. Germline V gives CDR1 MNHEY, CDR2 SVGAGI. The CDR3 is 13 amino acids. Written as DNA, the CDR3 is TGTGCCAGCAGTTACGCCGATAATCAGCCCCAGCATTTT. Translation: CASSYADNQPQHF.

This clonotype was seen a handful of times. The V call is TRBV19, the J call TRBJ2-3; D gene uncertain. Trimming left V 1 base short and J 5 bases short, with 10 bases between. CDR1 is LNHDA and CDR2 is SQIVND in the germline V gene (reference sequence). The CDR3 has 14 residues. The chain's CDR3 is CASSIGGLGDTQYF. Here the CDR3 DNA reads TGTGCCAGTAGTATAGGAGGTCTAGGAGATACGCAGTATTTT.

This clonotype came up a few times. The CDR3 DNA follows: TGTGCCAGCAGCCTCGGCGGGGGGGCATCAGGGGAGCTGTTTTTT. It yields the protein CASSLGGGASGELFF. The rearrangement uses TRBV3-1 and TRBJ2-2; 9 positions match TRBD2. The CDR3 has 15 residues. Losses at the gene ends were 4 bases for V and 8 bases for J; bases not matched to a gene: 8. The germline V gene has CDR1 LGHDT and CDR2 YNNKEL (reference sequence).

The chain recombines TRBV19 with TRBJ1-1; 9 bases match TRBD1. V was clipped by 5 bases and J by 6 bases; unmatched bases: 7. From germline, CDR1 is LNHDA and CDR2 SQIVND (reference sequence). This CDR3 is built from 14 residues. CDR3: CASSSDRGSAEAFF. CDR3 nucleotides: TGTGCCAGTAGTTCGGACAGGGGCAGCGCTGAAGCTTTCTTT. The variable domain in full, with the rest retrieved from reference TRBV19 and TRBJ1-1, is DGGITQSPKYLFRKEGQNVTLSCEQNLNHDAMYWYRQDPGQGLRLIYYSQIVNDFQKGDIAEGYSVSREKKESFPLTVTSAQKNPTAFYLCASSSDRGSAEAFFGQGTRLTVV.

The sample holds a few counts of this clonotype. V is TRBV29-1 and J is TRBJ2-3; D possibly corresponds to TRBD1 (6 bases). V was shortened by 4 bases and J by 3 bases, with 14 bases between the two germline ends. The germline V gene has CDR1 SQVTM and CDR2 ANQGSEA. The CDR3 contains 14 residues. DNA for the CDR3: TGCAGCGTTGCCCCAAACAGGGTAACAGATACGCAGTATTTT. As protein: CSVAPNRVTDTQYF.

This clonotype was found a few times. The genes are TRBV28 and TRBJ2-3; D perhaps matches TRBD1 (6 bases). The CDR3 is 15 residues long. Germline CDR1 is MDHEN and CDR2 is SYDVKM. V lost 0 bases, J lost 4 bases, and 11 bases lay in between. The CDR3 region is CASSLWGQGSDTQYF. DNA for the CDR3: TGTGCCAGCAGTTTATGGGGCCAGGGGTCAGATACGCAGTATTTT.

This clonotype was picked up a small number of times. The chain has TRBV5-5 and TRBJ2-1; D call uncertain. There are 12 residues in the CDR3. CDR1 SGHKS and CDR2 YYEKEE come from the germline V gene (reference sequence). V was cut by 4 bases and J by 7 bases, with 9 bases left in between. Here the CDR3 reads CASSAERNEQFF. The CDR3 DNA follows: TGTGCCAGCAGCGCGGAGAGAAATGAGCAGTTCTTC.

V gene TRBV24-1 combines with J gene TRBJ1-2; D uncertain. Germline lookup yields CDR1 KGHDR and CDR2 SFDVKD. The V gene lost 4 bases and the J gene lost 2 bases, with 13 bases spanning the gap. This CDR3 comprises 15 residues. CDR3 DNA: TGTGCCACCAGTGACCGGGCGAGTCCCAACTATGGCTACACCTTC. This translates into CATSDRASPNYGYTF.

The chain couples TRBV28 to TRBJ2-7, with D possibly being TRBD1 (5 bases). V lost 1 base to trimming and J lost 6 bases, with 13 bases between them. The length of the CDR3 is 14 residues. Germline lookup yields CDR1 MDHEN and CDR2 SYDVKM. CDR3 loop: CASSLSGQGSEQYV. DNA for the CDR3: TGTGCCAGCAGTTTATCAGGGCAGGGTTCCGAGCAGTACGTC.

This clonotype was counted only a few times. The chain joins TRBV20-1 to TRBJ2-3; 13 bases fit TRBD2. The CDR3 has 19 amino acids. Germline lookup yields CDR1 DFQATT and CDR2 SNEGSKA (reference sequence). V lost 1 base and J lost 1; bases outside the gene matches: 11. Here the CDR3 reads CSARAPTSGGAYRTDTQYF. The CDR3 DNA follows: TGCAGTGCTAGAGCCCCCACTAGCGGGGGGGCCTATCGCACAGATACGCAGTATTTT.

The chain recombines TRBV20-1 with TRBJ2-7; possibly TRBD1 for D (5 bases). CDR1 and CDR2 (germline): DFQATT, SNEGSKA (reference sequence). The V end was cut by 6 bases, the J end by 4 bases, with 19 bases between. The length of the CDR3 is 14 residues. In DNA, the CDR3 is TGCAGTGCCCATGGACACCAGCTGGGGTACGAGCAGTACTTC. It translates to CSAHGHQLGYEQYF.

The chain has TRBV28 and TRBJ1-2; TRBD1 agrees at 11 bases. Per the germline V gene, CDR1 is MDHEN and CDR2 is SYDVKM. The CDR3 is 15 amino acids. V lost 6 bases to trimming and J lost 4 bases; unmatched junction nucleotides: 7. The CDR3 region has the DNA TGTGCCAGCAGAACCGGGACAGGGGGAGCCTATGGCTACACCTTC. Its protein product is CASRTGTGGAYGYTF.